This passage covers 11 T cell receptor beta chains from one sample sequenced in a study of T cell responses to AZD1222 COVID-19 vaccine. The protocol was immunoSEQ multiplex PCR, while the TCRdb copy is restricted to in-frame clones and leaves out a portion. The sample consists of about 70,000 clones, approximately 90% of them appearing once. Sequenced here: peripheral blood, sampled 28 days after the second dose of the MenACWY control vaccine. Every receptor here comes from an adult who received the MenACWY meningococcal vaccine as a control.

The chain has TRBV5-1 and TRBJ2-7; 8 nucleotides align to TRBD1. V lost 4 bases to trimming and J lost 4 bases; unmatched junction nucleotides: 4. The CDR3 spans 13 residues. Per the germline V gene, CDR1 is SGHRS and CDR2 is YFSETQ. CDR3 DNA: TGCGCCAGCAGCCCTACAGGGGGATACGAGCAGTACTTC. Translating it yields CASSPTGGYEQYF. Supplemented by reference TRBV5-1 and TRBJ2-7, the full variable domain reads KAGVTQTPRYLIKTRGQQVTLSCSPISGHRSVSWYQQTPGQGLQFLFEYFSETQRNKGNFPGRFSGRQFSNSRSEMNVSTLELGDSALYLCASSPTGGYEQYFGPGTRLTVT.

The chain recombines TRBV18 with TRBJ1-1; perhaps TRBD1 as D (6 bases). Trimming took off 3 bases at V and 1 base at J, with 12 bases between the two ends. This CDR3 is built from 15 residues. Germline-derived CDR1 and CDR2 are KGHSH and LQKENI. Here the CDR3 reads CASSPSGGPNTEAFF. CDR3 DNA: TGTGCCAGCTCACCCTCCGGGGGCCCGAACACTGAAGCTTTCTTT.

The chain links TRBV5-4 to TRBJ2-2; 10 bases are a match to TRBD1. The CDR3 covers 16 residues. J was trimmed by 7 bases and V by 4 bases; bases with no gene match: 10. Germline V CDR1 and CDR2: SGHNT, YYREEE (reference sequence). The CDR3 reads CASSLTGGEYNGELFF. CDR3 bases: TGTGCCAGCAGCCTGACAGGGGGCGAGTATAACGGGGAGCTGTTTTTT.

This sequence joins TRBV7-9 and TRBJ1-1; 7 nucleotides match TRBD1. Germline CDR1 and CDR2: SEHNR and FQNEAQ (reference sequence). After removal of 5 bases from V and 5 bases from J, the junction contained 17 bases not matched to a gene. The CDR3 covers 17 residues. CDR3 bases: TGTGCCAGCAGCCTAAGGCGGTCGAACAGGGGAGAAACTGAAGCTTTCTTT. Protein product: CASSLRRSNRGETEAFF.

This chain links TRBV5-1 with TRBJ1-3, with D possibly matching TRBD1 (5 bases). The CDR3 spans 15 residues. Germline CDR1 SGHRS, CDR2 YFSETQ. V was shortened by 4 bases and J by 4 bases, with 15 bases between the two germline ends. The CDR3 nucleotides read TGCGCCAGCAGCCCACCCGGGGCGCGAGGAAACACCATATATTTT. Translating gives CASSPPGARGNTIYF.

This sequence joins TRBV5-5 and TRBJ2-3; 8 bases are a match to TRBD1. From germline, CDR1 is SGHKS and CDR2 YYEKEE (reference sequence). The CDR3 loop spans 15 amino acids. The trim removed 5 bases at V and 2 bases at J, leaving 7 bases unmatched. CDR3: CASSYRTGYTDTQYF. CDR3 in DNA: TGTGCCAGCAGTTACCGGACAGGGTACACAGATACGCAGTATTTT.

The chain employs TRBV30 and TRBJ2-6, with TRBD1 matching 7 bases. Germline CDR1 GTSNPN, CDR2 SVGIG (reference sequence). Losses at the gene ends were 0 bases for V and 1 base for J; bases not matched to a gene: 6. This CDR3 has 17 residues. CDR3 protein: CAWSVMTGPSGANVLTF. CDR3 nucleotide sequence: TGTGCCTGGAGTGTAATGACAGGGCCTTCTGGGGCCAACGTCCTGACTTTC.

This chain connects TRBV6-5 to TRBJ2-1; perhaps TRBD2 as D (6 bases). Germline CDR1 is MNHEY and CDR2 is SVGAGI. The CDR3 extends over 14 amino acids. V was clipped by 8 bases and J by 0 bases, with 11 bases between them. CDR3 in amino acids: CASAAGSSYNEQFF. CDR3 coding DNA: TGTGCCAGCGCCGCCGGGAGCTCCTACAATGAGCAGTTCTTC.

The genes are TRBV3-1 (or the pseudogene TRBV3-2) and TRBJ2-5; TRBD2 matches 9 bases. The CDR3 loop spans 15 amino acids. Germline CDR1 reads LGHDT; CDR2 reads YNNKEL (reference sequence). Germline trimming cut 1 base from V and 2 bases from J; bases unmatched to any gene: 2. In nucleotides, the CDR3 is TGTGCCAGCAGCCAAGGCACTAGCGGGCAAGAGACCCAGTACTTC. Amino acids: CASSQGTSGQETQYF.

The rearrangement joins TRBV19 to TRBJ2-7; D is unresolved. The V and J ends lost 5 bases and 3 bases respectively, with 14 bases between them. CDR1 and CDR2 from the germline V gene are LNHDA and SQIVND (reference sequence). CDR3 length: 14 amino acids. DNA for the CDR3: TGTGCCAGTAGTCCGCAGCTCTTTGGCTACGAGCAGTACTTC. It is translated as CASSPQLFGYEQYF.

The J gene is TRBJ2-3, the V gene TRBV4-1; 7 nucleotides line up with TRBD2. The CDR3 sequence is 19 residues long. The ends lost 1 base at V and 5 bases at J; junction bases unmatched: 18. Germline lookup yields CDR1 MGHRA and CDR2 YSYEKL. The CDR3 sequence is CASSQAPPDGAGFVDTQYF. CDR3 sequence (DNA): TGCGCCAGCAGCCAAGCCCCCCCGGATGGAGCGGGGTTCGTAGATACGCAGTATTTT.